This T cell receptor (beta chain) came from a study of cytomegalovirus exposure and HLA in healthy donors. Findings and caveats of the study: Some TCR beta chains (around 160 of them) were listed as cytomegalovirus-associated. For most subjects, TCR beta sequences were reported to predict HLA-A and HLA-B alleles with accuracy.

PCR amplification relied on 60 Vbeta primers (plus 13 Jbeta primers). Original methodology: An analysis performed later counted 74 million or so unique TCR beta chains (around 10 million of them shared). This table comes from immunoSEQ multiplex PCR, and its TCRdb copy is limited to in-frame clones, with some not included. The V and J calls and clone size come from that table; D and trimming were worked out from the DNA. This sample has 100,000 to 140,000 clones; around 78% occur once, and the top ten carry 7.8%. This clone was observed a handful of times. The antigen is undetermined. The CDR3 totals 17 residues.

Sequenced sample: PBMCs. V is TRBV21-1 and J is TRBJ1-5. TRBV21-1 is given as a pseudogene. The source of this sequence is a man aged 25-45 years in good health and CMV-seronegative. The CDR3 nucleotides are TGTGCCAGCAGCAAAGGAGGACCGGGGGGGTTGAATCAGCCCCAGCATTTT. This sequence encodes CASSKGGPGGLNQPQHF.